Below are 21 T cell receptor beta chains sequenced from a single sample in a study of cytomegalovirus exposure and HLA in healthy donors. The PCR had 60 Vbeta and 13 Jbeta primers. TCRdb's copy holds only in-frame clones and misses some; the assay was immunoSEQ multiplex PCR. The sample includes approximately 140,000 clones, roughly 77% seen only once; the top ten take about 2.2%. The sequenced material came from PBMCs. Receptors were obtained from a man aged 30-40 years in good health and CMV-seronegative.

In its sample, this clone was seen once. CDR3 amino acids: CASSYSLGGIYEQYF. DNA of the CDR3: TGTGCCAGCAGTTATAGTCTGGGAGGGATATACGAGCAGTACTTC. The chain couples TRBV6-5 to TRBJ2-7; TRBD2 aligns across 7 bases. The CDR3 runs to 15 residues. The germline gives CDR1 MNHEY, CDR2 SVGAGI. Trimming took 3 bases from V and 4 from J; bases not matched to a gene: 9.

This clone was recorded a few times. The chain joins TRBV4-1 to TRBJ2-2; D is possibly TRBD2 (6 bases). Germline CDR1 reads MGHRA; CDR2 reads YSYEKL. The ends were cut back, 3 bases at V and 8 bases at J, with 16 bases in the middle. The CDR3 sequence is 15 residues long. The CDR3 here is CASSQGTATKGELFF. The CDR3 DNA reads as TGCGCCAGCAGCCAGGGGACTGCGACTAAGGGGGAGCTGTTTTTT.

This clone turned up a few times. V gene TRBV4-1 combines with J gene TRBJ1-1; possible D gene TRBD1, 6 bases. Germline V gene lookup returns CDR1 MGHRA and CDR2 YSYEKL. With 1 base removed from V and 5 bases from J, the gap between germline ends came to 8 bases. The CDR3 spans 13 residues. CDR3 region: CASSQGRGTEAFF. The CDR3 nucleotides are TGCGCCAGCAGCCAAGGCAGGGGAACTGAAGCTTTCTTT.

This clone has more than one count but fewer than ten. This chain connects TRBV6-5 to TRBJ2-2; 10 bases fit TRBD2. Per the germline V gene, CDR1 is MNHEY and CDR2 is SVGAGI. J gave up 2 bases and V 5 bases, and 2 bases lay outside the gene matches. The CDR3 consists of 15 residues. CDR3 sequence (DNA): TGTGCCAGCAGTGGACTAGCGGCCAACACCGGGGAGCTGTTTTTT. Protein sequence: CASSGLAANTGELFF.

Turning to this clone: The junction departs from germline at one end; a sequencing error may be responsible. CDR3 in amino acids: CASSSSKRNQPQNF. CDR3 nucleotide sequence: TGTGCCAGCAGTTCCAGCAAGCGGAATCAGCCCCAGAATTTT. The chain recombines TRBV28 with TRBJ1-5; no clear D gene. The CDR3 extends over 14 amino acids. Germline CDR1 MDHEN, CDR2 SYDVKM.

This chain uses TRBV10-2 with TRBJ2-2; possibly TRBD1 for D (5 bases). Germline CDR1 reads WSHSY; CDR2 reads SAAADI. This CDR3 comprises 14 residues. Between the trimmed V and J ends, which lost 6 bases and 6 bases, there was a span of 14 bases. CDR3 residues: CASRALGAPGELFF. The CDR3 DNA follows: TGCGCCAGCAGGGCTCTAGGGGCCCCCGGGGAGCTGTTTTTT.

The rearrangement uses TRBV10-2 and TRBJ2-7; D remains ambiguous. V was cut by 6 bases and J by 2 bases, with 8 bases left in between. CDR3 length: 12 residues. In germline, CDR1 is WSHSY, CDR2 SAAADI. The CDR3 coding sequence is TGCGCCAGCAGCCGGGTCGCCTACGAGCAGTACTTC. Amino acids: CASSRVAYEQYF.

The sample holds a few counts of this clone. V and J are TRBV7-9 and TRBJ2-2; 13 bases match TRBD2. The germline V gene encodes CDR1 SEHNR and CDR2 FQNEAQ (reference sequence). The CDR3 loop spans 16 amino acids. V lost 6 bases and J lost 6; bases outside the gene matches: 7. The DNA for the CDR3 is TGTGCCAGCAGATCAGGACTAGCGGGAGTCGCCGGGGAGCTGTTTTTT. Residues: CASRSGLAGVAGELFF.

CDR3 region: CASSYSSSNRGYEQYF. The DNA of the CDR3 is TGTGCCAGCAGTTACTCGAGTTCTAACAGGGGTTACGAGCAGTACTTC. This chain joins TRBV6-5 and TRBJ2-7; TRBD1 aligns across 7 bases. Per germline, CDR1 MNHEY and CDR2 SVGAGI. J lost 4 bases, V lost 0 bases, and 9 bases had no gene match. There are 16 residues in the CDR3.

CDR3: CASSVGLDYEQYF. CDR3 nucleotides: TGTGCCAGCAGCGTAGGACTTGACTACGAGCAGTACTTC. The V gene is TRBV9, the J gene TRBJ2-7; D gene unclear. Trimming cost V 0 bases and J 3 bases, with 7 bases left between them. Germline values: CDR1 SGDLS, CDR2 YYNGEE. This CDR3 contains 13 residues.

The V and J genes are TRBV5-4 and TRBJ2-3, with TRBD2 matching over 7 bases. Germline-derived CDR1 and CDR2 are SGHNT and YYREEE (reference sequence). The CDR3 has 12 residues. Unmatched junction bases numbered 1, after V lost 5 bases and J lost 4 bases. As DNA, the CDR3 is TGTGCCAGCAGGCGGGAGCCAGATACGCAGTATTTT. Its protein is CASRREPDTQYF.

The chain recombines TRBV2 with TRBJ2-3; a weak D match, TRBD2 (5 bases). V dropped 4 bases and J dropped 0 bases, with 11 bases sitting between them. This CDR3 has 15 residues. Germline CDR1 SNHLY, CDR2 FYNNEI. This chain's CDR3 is CASSVGGSSTDTQYF. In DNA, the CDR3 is TGTGCCAGCAGTGTGGGCGGGTCTAGCACAGATACGCAGTATTTT.

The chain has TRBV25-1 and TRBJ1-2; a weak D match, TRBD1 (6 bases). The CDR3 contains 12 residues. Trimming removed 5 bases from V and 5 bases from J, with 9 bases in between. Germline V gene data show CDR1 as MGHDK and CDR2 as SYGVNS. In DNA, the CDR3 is TGTGCCAGCAGTAATACAGGGTATGGCTACACCTTC. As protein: CASSNTGYGYTF.

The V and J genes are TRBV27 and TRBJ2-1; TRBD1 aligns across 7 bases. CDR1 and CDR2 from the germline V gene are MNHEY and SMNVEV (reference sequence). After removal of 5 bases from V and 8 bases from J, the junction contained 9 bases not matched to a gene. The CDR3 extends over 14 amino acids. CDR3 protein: CASSTLDRVHEQFF. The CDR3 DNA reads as TGTGCCAGCAGTACGCTCGACAGGGTTCATGAGCAGTTCTTC.

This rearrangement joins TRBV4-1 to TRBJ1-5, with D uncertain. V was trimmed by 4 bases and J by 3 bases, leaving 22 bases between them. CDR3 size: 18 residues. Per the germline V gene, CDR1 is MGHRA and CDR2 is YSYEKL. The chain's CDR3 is CASSLQGPGGYNNQPQHF. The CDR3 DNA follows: TGCGCCAGCAGCCTCCAAGGGCCGGGAGGGTATAACAATCAGCCCCAGCATTTT.

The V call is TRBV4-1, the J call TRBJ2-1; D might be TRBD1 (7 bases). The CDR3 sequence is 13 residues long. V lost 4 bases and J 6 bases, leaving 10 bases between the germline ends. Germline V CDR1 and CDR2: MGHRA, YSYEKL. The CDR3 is CASSRGTVNEQFF. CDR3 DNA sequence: TGCGCCAGCAGCCGCGGGACAGTCAATGAGCAGTTCTTC.

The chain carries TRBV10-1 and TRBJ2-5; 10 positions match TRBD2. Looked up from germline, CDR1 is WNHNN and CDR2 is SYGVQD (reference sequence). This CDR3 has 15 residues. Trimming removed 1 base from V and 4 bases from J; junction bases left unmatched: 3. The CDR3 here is CASSEFRTSGETQYF. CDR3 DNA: TGCGCCAGCAGTGAGTTTCGGACTAGCGGAGAGACCCAGTACTTC.

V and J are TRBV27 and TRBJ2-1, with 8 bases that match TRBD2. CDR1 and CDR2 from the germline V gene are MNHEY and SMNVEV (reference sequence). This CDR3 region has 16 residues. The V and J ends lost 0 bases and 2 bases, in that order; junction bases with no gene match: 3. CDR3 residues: CASSLSVSGAYNEQFF. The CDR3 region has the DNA TGTGCCAGCAGTTTATCGGTTAGCGGGGCCTACAATGAGCAGTTCTTC.

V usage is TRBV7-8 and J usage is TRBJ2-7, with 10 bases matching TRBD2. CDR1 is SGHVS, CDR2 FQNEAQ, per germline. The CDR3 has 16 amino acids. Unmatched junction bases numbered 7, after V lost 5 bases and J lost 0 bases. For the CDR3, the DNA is TGTGCCAGCAGCCCAACTAGCGGGACGTTCTCCTACGAGCAGTACTTC. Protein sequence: CASSPTSGTFSYEQYF.

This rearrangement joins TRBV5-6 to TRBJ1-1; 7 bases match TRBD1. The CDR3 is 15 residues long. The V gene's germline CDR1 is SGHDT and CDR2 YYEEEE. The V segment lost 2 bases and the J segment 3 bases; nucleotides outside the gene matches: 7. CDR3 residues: CASSFLTGWDTEAFF. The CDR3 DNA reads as TGTGCCAGCAGCTTCCTGACAGGGTGGGACACTGAAGCTTTCTTT.

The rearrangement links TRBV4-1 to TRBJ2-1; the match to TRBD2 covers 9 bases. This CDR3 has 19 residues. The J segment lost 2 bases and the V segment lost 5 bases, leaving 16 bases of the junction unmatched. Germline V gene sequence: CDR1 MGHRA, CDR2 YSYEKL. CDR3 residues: CASSSDIAGVQGTYNEQFF. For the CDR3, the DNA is TGCGCCAGCAGCTCAGATATAGCGGGAGTGCAGGGCACCTACAATGAGCAGTTCTTC.